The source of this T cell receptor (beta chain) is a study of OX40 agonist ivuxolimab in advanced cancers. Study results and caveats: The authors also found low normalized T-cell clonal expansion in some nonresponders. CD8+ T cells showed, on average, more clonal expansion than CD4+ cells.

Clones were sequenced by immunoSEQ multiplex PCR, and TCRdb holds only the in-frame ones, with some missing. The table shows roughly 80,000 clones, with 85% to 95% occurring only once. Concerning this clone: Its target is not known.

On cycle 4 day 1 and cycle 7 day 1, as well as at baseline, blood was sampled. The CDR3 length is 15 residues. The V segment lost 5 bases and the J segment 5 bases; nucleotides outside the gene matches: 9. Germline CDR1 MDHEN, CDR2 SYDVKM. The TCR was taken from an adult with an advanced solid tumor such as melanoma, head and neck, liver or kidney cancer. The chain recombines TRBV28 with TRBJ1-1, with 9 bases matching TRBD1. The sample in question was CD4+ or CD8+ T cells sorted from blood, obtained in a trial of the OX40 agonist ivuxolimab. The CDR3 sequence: CASSRADRGQTEAFF. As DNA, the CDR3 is TGTGCCAGCAGTCGTGCGGACAGGGGTCAGACTGAAGCTTTCTTT.